This T cell receptor (beta chain) stems from a study of blood T cell repertoires in COVID-19. Study at large: The United States, Italy and Spain supplied acute and convalescent COVID-19 samples. In each case, the material was cDNA or gDNA derived from T cells, B-cell-depleted T cells, or PBMCs.

CDR3 size: 13 residues. Germline CDR1 is MNHEY and CDR2 is SVGEGT. Trimming left V 6 bases short and J 2 bases short, with 11 bases between. The authors' processing: Using reference gene primer amplification, nucleated cell counts were estimated. The protocol was immunoSEQ multiplex PCR, while the TCRdb copy is restricted to in-frame clones and leaves out a portion. V, J and clone size are those of that table, while D and trimming were read from the DNA. This table holds about 180,000 clones, 83% found once. The source material was peripheral blood. The chain carries TRBV6-2 or TRBV6-3 and TRBJ2-7; D ambiguous. This clonotype originated in a human donor in a cohort sampled during active COVID-19. The CDR3 spells CASSPVETYEQYF. DNA of the CDR3: TGTGCCAGCAGCCCCGTGGAGACCTACGAGCAGTACTTC.